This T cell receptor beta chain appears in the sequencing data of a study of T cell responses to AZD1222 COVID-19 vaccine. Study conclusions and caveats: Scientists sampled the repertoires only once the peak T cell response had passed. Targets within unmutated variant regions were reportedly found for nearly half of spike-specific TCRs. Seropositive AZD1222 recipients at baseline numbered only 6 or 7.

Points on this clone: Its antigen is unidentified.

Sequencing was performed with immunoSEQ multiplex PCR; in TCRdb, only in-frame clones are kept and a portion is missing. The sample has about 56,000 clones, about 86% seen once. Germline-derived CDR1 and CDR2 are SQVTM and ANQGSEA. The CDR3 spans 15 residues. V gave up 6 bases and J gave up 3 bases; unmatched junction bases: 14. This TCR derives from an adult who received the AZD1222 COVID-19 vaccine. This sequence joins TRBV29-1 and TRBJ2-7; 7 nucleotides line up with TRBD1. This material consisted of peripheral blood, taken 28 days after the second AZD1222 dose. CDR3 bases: TGCAGCGTACTGCTACCAACGGGACAGATCTACGAGCAGTACTTC. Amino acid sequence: CSVLLPTGQIYEQYF.